This TCR beta chain stems from a study of cytomegalovirus exposure and HLA in healthy donors. The CDR3 contains 19 residues. Germline V gene sequence: CDR1 SGHDT, CDR2 YYEEEE. The trim removed 4 bases at V and 10 bases at J, leaving 20 bases unmatched. A few counts support this clone. The antigen remains unidentified. Study-level results: With later analysis, a missense DCLRE1C variant became linked to TCR beta V- and J-gene trimming. In vitro checks showed that a few CMV-associated chains really do target CMV antigens.

The PCR employed 60 Vbeta primers together with 13 Jbeta primers. This table comes from immunoSEQ multiplex PCR, and its TCRdb copy is limited to in-frame clones, with some not included. The sample carries about 110,000 clones, approximately 60% recorded once. The sequence was collected from a young woman in good health and CMV-seronegative. The chain uses TRBV5-6 and TRBJ1-6; 10 nucleotides align to TRBD1. The sample was PBMCs. The CDR3 DNA follows: TGTGCCAGCAGCGAACTACGGGACAGGGGTTACGGCCGGGACTCACCCCTCCACTTT. Its protein is CASSELRDRGYGRDSPLHF.